This T cell receptor (beta chain) was captured in a study of T-cell reconstitution after alpha-beta-depleted transplantation in children. The TCRbeta library incorporated unique molecular identifiers. Each CDR3 protein gets one entry after TCRdb re-called the PCR reads with MiXCR. The data contain some 500,000 distinct CDR3 sequences, around 20% of them seen just once; the ten biggest clones take up around 3.3%. Trimming shortened V by 1 base and J by 6 bases, and 13 bases separated the two germline ends. Germline loops: CDR1 LGHNA, CDR2 YNFKEQ. The CDR3 extends over 14 amino acids. The rearrangement uses TRBV4-2 and TRBJ2-7; D is unclear. The receptor was derived from a human donor who donated a stem cell graft to a child with acute lymphoblastic leukemia. The material sequenced was PBMCs from the stem cell graft donor, taken from the stem cell graft. This chain's CDR3 is CASSQVSGESEQYF. CDR3 DNA: TGTGCCAGCAGCCAAGTCTCTGGAGAGAGCGAGCAGTACTTC.